A single sample is the source of the 2 T cell receptor beta chains below, sequenced in a study of blood T cell repertoires in COVID-19. Here immunoSEQ multiplex PCR was the method, and the copy in TCRdb shows in-frame clones only, minus some. The data hold 60,000 to 75,000 clones, with approximately 86% observed a single time. Sequencing was performed on peripheral blood. The source is a woman aged 55-69 years with acute or convalescent COVID-19.

The genes are TRBV30 and TRBJ1-4; D not certain. The V end was cut by 2 bases, the J end by 2 bases, with 12 bases between. Per germline, CDR1 GTSNPN and CDR2 SVGIG (reference sequence). The CDR3 has 15 residues. The CDR3 nucleotides are TGTGCCTGGAGTCCCCATGAGGGTACTAATGAAAAACTGTTTTTT. Translating it yields CAWSPHEGTNEKLFF.

The gene calls are TRBV29-1 and TRBJ1-6; D gene unclear. The CDR3 extends over 13 amino acids. V gave up 4 bases and J gave up 9 bases, with 13 bases separating them. Per the germline V gene, CDR1 is SQVTM and CDR2 is ANQGSEA. CDR3 bases: TGCAGCGTTGGGCAGGCCCCTTCTTCACCCCTCCACTTT. As protein: CSVGQAPSSPLHF.